This passage covers 16 T cell receptor beta chains from one sample sequenced in a study of blood T cell repertoires in COVID-19. Clones were read by immunoSEQ multiplex PCR, and TCRdb kept only the in-frame ones, dropping some. The table has 80,000 to 95,000 clones, under 90% seen once; the top ten hold 3% to 4%. The sequencing sample was made of peripheral blood. The receptors originated from a woman in her 70s with acute or convalescent COVID-19.

The rearrangement links TRBV6-5 to TRBJ2-3; TRBD2 matches 8 bases. Trimming took 7 bases from V and 4 from J; bases not matched to a gene: 10. The CDR3 totals 15 residues. In germline, CDR1 is MNHEY, CDR2 SVGAGI. CDR3 in amino acids: CASKREAGESDTQYF. CDR3 nucleotide sequence: TGTGCCAGCAAAAGGGAAGCGGGAGAGTCAGATACGCAGTATTTT.

The chain recombines TRBV9 with TRBJ2-3; maybe TRBD1 (6 bases). CDR3 length: 16 residues. The germline V and J ends were trimmed by 0 bases and 2 bases, with 13 bases remaining between them. Germline V gene sequence: CDR1 SGDLS, CDR2 YYNGEE. This CDR3 reads CASSVAAGVPTDTQYF. Written as DNA, the CDR3 is TGTGCCAGCAGCGTAGCTGCAGGGGTCCCCACAGATACGCAGTATTTT.

The J gene is TRBJ2-3, the V gene TRBV27; 8 positions agree with TRBD2. The length of the CDR3 is 18 residues. V lost 3 bases and J lost 6; bases outside the gene matches: 17. Germline loops: CDR1 MNHEY, CDR2 SMNVEV (reference sequence). CDR3 nucleotide sequence: TGTGCCAGCAGTTTCTTATCCCCTGGGGCTAGCGGGTCTGATACGCAGTATTTT. This gives the protein CASSFLSPGASGSDTQYF.

This chain joins TRBV7-2 and TRBJ2-7; 7 nucleotides line up with TRBD2. Germline V gene data show CDR1 as SGHTA and CDR2 as FQGNSA. The CDR3 sequence is 15 residues long. The ends lost 1 base at V and 0 bases at J; junction bases unmatched: 3. CDR3 nucleotides: TGTGCCAGCAGCTTAGAACTAGCGCGCTCCTACGAGCAGTACTTC. Its translation: CASSLELARSYEQYF.

V usage is TRBV7-2 and J usage is TRBJ2-1; D is possibly TRBD2 (6 bases). The CDR3 spans 14 residues. The germline V gene has CDR1 SGHTA and CDR2 FQGNSA. V lost 2 bases, J lost 3 bases, and 8 bases lay in between. CDR3 loop: CASSLKDYYNEQFF. The CDR3, as DNA: TGTGCCAGCAGCTTAAAGGACTACTACAATGAGCAGTTCTTC. Variable domain in full (rest from reference TRBV7-2 and TRBJ2-1): GAGVSQSPSNKVTEKGKDVELRCDPISGHTALYWYRQSLGQGLEFLIYFQGNSAPDKSGLPSDRFSAERTGGSVSTLTIQRTQQEDSAVYLCASSLKDYYNEQFFGPGTRLTVL.

Here the CDR3 DNA reads TGTGCCAGTAGTATCTCACACTACTCCTACGAGCAGTACTTC. Translating gives CASSISHYSYEQYF. The chain joins TRBV19 to TRBJ2-7, with D unclear. Germline V gene sequence: CDR1 LNHDA, CDR2 SQIVND (reference sequence). Trimming took off 3 bases at V and 0 bases at J, with 9 bases between the two ends. The CDR3 sequence is 14 residues long.

V usage is TRBV5-6 and J usage is TRBJ2-5, with a tentative D call TRBD2 (5 bases). This CDR3 contains 15 residues. With 0 bases removed from V and 2 bases from J, the gap between germline ends came to 11 bases. The germline CDR1 and CDR2 sequences are SGHDT and YYEEEE. The CDR3, as DNA: TGTGCCAGCAGCTTGGCCATGGCGGGTCAAGAGACCCAGTACTTC. Residues: CASSLAMAGQETQYF.

The rearrangement links TRBV4-1 to TRBJ1-5, with unresolved D. CDR1 and CDR2 (germline): MGHRA, YSYEKL. V was cut by 3 bases and J by 0 bases, with 12 bases left in between. The CDR3 spans 16 residues. The CDR3 sequence is CASSHEAGYSNQPQHF. In nucleotides, the CDR3 is TGCGCCAGCAGCCACGAAGCAGGTTATAGCAATCAGCCCCAGCATTTT.

The gene calls are TRBV6-5 and TRBJ1-3, with D hard to call. CDR3 length: 14 residues. CDR1 is MNHEY, CDR2 SVGAGI, per germline. Trimming took off 8 bases at V and 0 bases at J, with 11 bases between the two ends. The CDR3 protein is CASAPTYSGNTIYF. The CDR3 DNA follows: TGTGCCAGCGCCCCGACTTACTCTGGAAACACCATATATTTT.

This rearrangement joins TRBV11-1 to TRBJ2-1, with 9 bases matching TRBD2. The CDR3 spans 16 residues. V gave up 4 bases and J gave up 7 bases; unmatched junction bases: 11. Germline-derived CDR1 and CDR2 are SGHAT and FQDESV (reference sequence). The CDR3 DNA is TGTGCCAGCAGCTCAGGACTAGCGAGGGGTGGGAATGAGCAGTTCTTC. Its protein is CASSSGLARGGNEQFF.

This chain links TRBV2 with TRBJ1-2; 12 positions match TRBD1. This CDR3 region has 14 residues. The germline V gene encodes CDR1 SNHLY and CDR2 FYNNEI. After removal of 6 bases from V and 7 bases from J, the junction contained 6 bases not matched to a gene. In DNA form, the CDR3 reads TGTGCCAGCAGGACCACGGGACAGGGGGCTGGCTACACCTTC. It translates to CASRTTGQGAGYTF.

The rearrangement links TRBV5-1 to TRBJ2-3; possible D gene TRBD2, 6 bases. The CDR3 is 14 residues long. The germline V and J ends were trimmed by 0 bases and 1 base, with 6 bases remaining between them. The V gene's germline CDR1 is SGHRS and CDR2 YFSETQ. CDR3 nucleotides: TGCGCCAGCAGCTTGGCTAGCGGCACAGATACGCAGTATTTT. This sequence encodes CASSLASGTDTQYF.

The chain couples TRBV28 to TRBJ2-7; D possibly corresponds to TRBD2 (6 bases). V lost 6 bases and J 2 bases, leaving 14 bases between the germline ends. Per the germline V gene, CDR1 is MDHEN and CDR2 is SYDVKM. The CDR3 runs 14 residues. The CDR3 spells CASRKGGIPYEQYF. CDR3 in DNA: TGTGCCAGCAGGAAAGGAGGGATCCCCTACGAGCAGTACTTC. Full variable domain (remainder filled in from reference TRBV28 and TRBJ2-7): DVKVTQSSRYLVKRTGEKVFLECVQDMDHENMFWYRQDPGLGLRLIYFSYDVKMKEKGDIPEGYSVSREKKERFSLILESASTNQTSMYLCASRKGGIPYEQYFGPGTRLTVT.

The chain links TRBV29-1 to TRBJ2-3; D is ambiguous. Germline CDR1 SQVTM, CDR2 ANQGSEA. The V gene lost 2 bases and the J gene lost 7 bases, with 10 bases spanning the gap. This CDR3 region has 12 residues. CDR3 region: CSVEPTDNTQYF. CDR3 nucleotide sequence: TGCAGCGTTGAACCAACAGATAATACGCAGTATTTT.

The chain carries TRBV3-1 (or the pseudogene TRBV3-2) and TRBJ1-4; TRBD1 agrees at 7 bases. The trim removed 6 bases at V and 2 bases at J, leaving 3 bases unmatched. The V gene's germline CDR1 is LGHDT and CDR2 YNNKEL (reference sequence). CDR3 length equals 14 residues. DNA for the CDR3: TGTGCCAGCAGAAGGACAGGCACTAATGAAAAACTGTTTTTT. Residues: CASRRTGTNEKLFF.

The rearrangement joins TRBV13 to TRBJ2-1; possible D gene TRBD1, 6 bases. The CDR3 is 13 amino acids. V was cut by 6 bases and J by 4 bases, with 10 bases left in between. CDR1 and CDR2 from the germline V gene are PRHDT and FYEKMQ (reference sequence). The CDR3 bases are TGTGCCAGCAGGCTAACAGGGTACAATGAGCAGTTCTTC. Its protein is CASRLTGYNEQFF.